Listed below are T cell receptor beta chains from one sample, sequenced in a study of T-cell reconstitution after alpha-beta-depleted transplantation in children. MiXCR, run by TCRdb on the PCR reads, gives a single entry per CDR3 protein. The sample has around 180,000 distinct CDR3 sequences, over 8.5% seen once; the top ten hold about 13%. Sequences were derived from PBMCs, sampled before TCRalphabeta/CD19-depleted stem cell transplant. Receptors originate from a boy between 2 and 10 years old with acute myeloid leukemia, due to receive a stem cell transplant. Each CDR3 is given with its conserved first and last residue. A D gene is named only where the DNA matches it firmly. Size tells how often a clone was seen (once, few, many) or the class of an expanded clone, and some rows leave it out.

V gene: TRBV12-3/TRBV12-4; clone size: many; J gene: TRBJ2-1; D gene: NA; CDR3 DNA: TGTGCCAGCAGTTTAGGCCGCCGTCCCCCTTACAATGAGCAGTTCTTC; CDR3 protein: CASSLGRRPPYNEQFF
V gene: TRBV4-2; clone size: many; J gene: TRBJ2-1; D gene: NA; CDR3 DNA: TGTGCCAGCAGCCAAGAGCTTCAGGGGATCTCCTACAATGAGCAGTTCTTC; CDR3 protein: CASSQELQGISYNEQFF
V gene: TRBV20-1; clone size: many; J gene: TRBJ2-5; D gene: TRBD2; CDR3 DNA: TGCAGTGCTCACCGCGGACTAGCGGGAGAGACCCAGTACTTC; CDR3 protein: CSAHRGLAGETQYF
V gene: TRBV10-3; clone size: many; J gene: TRBJ1-5; D gene: NA; CDR3 DNA: TGTGCCATCTCTACAGGGAGTTCAAGTCAGCCCCAGCATTTT; CDR3 protein: CAISTGSSSQPQHF
V gene: TRBV27; clone size: many; J gene: TRBJ2-7; D gene: TRBD1; CDR3 DNA: TGTGCCACCACAGGGACAGATACCTACGAGCAGTACTTC; CDR3 protein: CATTGTDTYEQYF
V gene: TRBV11-2; clone size: many; J gene: TRBJ2-2; D gene: NA; CDR3 DNA: TGTGCCAGCAGCTTAAAGTTCCCATTAAAAAGGGGCACCGGGGAGCTGTTTTTT; CDR3 protein: CASSLKFPLKRGTGELFF
V gene: TRBV4-1; clone size: many; J gene: TRBJ1-3; D gene: NA; CDR3 DNA: TGCGCCAGCAGCCAAGGACAGATCTCTGGAAACACCATATATTTT; CDR3 protein: CASSQGQISGNTIYF
V gene: TRBV29-1; clone size: many; J gene: TRBJ2-1; D gene: TRBD2; CDR3 DNA: TGCAGCGCATTAGCGGGGGGGCCCGGTGAGCAGTTCTTC; CDR3 protein: CSALAGGPGEQFF
V gene: TRBV20-1; clone size: many; J gene: TRBJ2-5; D gene: TRBD2; CDR3 DNA: TGCAGTGCTAGAGGGACTAGCGGGGTGTACCAAGAGACCCAGTACTTC; CDR3 protein: CSARGTSGVYQETQYF
V gene: TRBV28; clone size: NA; J gene: TRBJ2-2; D gene: NA; CDR3 DNA: TGTGCCAGCTGGGGAATTGAGGGAGCCGGGGAGCTGTTTTTT; CDR3 protein: CASWGIEGAGELFF
V gene: TRBV7-2; clone size: NA; J gene: TRBJ2-3; D gene: NA; CDR3 DNA: TGCGCCAGCAGCTACAAGCTATTCAATACGCAATATTTT; CDR3 protein: CASSYKLFNTQYF
V gene: TRBV6-5; clone size: many; J gene: TRBJ2-7; D gene: NA; CDR3 DNA: TGTGCCAGCAGTTACGCAGAGGGATACGAGCAGTACTTC; CDR3 protein: CASSYAEGYEQYF
V gene: TRBV5-1; clone size: many; J gene: TRBJ2-2; D gene: TRBD1; CDR3 DNA: TGCGCCAGCAGCTTGGATCAGGGGGCAGCCGGGGAGCTGTTTTTT; CDR3 protein: CASSLDQGAAGELFF
V gene: TRBV20-1; clone size: many; J gene: TRBJ2-3; D gene: TRBD2; CDR3 DNA: TGCAGTGCTAGAGGGACTAGCGGGGGGGCTAGCACAGATACGCAGTATTTT; CDR3 protein: CSARGTSGGASTDTQYF
V gene: TRBV20-1; clone size: NA; J gene: TRBJ1-4; D gene: NA; CDR3 DNA: TGCAGTGCTAGGGCCCGGGACACATATGAAAAACTGTTTTTT; CDR3 protein: CSARARDTYEKLFF
V gene: TRBV12-3/TRBV12-4; clone size: many; J gene: TRBJ2-3; D gene: NA; CDR3 DNA: TGTGCCAGCAATCCAGGGGGAGCGGGGGATACGCAGTATTTT; CDR3 protein: CASNPGGAGDTQYF
V gene: TRBV20-1; clone size: many; J gene: TRBJ1-2; D gene: TRBD1; CDR3 DNA: TGCAGTGCTAGGGGACAGGGGAAAGGCTACACCTTC; CDR3 protein: CSARGQGKGYTF
V gene: TRBV4-1; clone size: many; J gene: TRBJ1-4; D gene: NA; CDR3 DNA: TGCGCCAGCAGCCAAGTTGGTGCGATCGGTGGGGAAAAACTGTTTTTT; CDR3 protein: CASSQVGAIGGEKLFF
V gene: TRBV20-1; clone size: many; J gene: TRBJ2-4; D gene: TRBD1; CDR3 DNA: TGCAGTGCTAGAAAGACAGGGATGAACATTCAGTACTTC; CDR3 protein: CSARKTGMNIQYF
V gene: TRBV6-1; clone size: many; J gene: TRBJ1-1; D gene: NA; CDR3 DNA: TGTGCCAGCAGTCCTCGCCGGGGGGCTGAAGCTTTCTTT; CDR3 protein: CASSPRRGAEAFF
V gene: TRBV7-3; clone size: NA; J gene: TRBJ2-3; D gene: NA; CDR3 DNA: TGTGCCAGCAGCTTAGGTGCGGCCCGATTGGATACGCAGTATTTT; CDR3 protein: CASSLGAARLDTQYF
V gene: TRBV4-1; clone size: many; J gene: TRBJ2-1; D gene: TRBD1; CDR3 DNA: TGCGCCAGCAGCCAAGATCTTTGGACAGGGAGCTCCTACAATGAGCAGTTCTTC; CDR3 protein: CASSQDLWTGSSYNEQFF
V gene: TRBV5-1; clone size: many; J gene: TRBJ1-3; D gene: NA; CDR3 DNA: TGCGCCAGCAGCTTGGGGGCTCTCGGCTCTGGAAACACCATATATTTT; CDR3 protein: CASSLGALGSGNTIYF
V gene: TRBV28; clone size: many; J gene: TRBJ1-1; D gene: TRBD1; CDR3 DNA: TGTGCCAGCAGTTTGCCAGGGGGTACTGAAGCTTTCTTT; CDR3 protein: CASSLPGGTEAFF
V gene: TRBV28; clone size: many; J gene: TRBJ2-6; D gene: NA; CDR3 DNA: TGTGCCAGCAGTTATCGAAAGGGTTGGTCTGGGGCCAACGTCCTGACTTTC; CDR3 protein: CASSYRKGWSGANVLTF
V gene: TRBV15; clone size: many; J gene: TRBJ1-5; D gene: TRBD1; CDR3 DNA: TGTGCCACCAGCAGAGTAACAGGGGCCCCGAATCAGCCCCAGCATTTT; CDR3 protein: CATSRVTGAPNQPQHF
V gene: TRBV3-1; clone size: medium-sized; J gene: TRBJ1-1; D gene: NA; CDR3 DNA: TGTGCCAGCAGCTGGATGAACACTGAAGCTTTCTTT; CDR3 protein: CASSWMNTEAFF
V gene: TRBV15; clone size: many; J gene: TRBJ2-7; D gene: TRBD2; CDR3 DNA: TGTGCCACCAGCAGGGATTCCACTAGCGGGAGTGACGAGCAGTACTTC; CDR3 protein: CATSRDSTSGSDEQYF
V gene: TRBV2; clone size: many; J gene: TRBJ1-1; D gene: NA; CDR3 DNA: TGTGCCAGCAGTGAATCGGAAATGTGGACTGAAGCTTTCTTT; CDR3 protein: CASSESEMWTEAFF
V gene: TRBV21-1; clone size: once; J gene: TRBJ2-1; D gene: NA; CDR3 DNA: TGTGCCAGCAGCAAAGAGCACAGAATGACGCAGTTCTTC; CDR3 protein: CASSKEHRMTQFF
V gene: TRBV29-1; clone size: many; J gene: TRBJ1-1; D gene: NA; CDR3 DNA: TGCAGCGCTACCGGCCGGGGGGCTGGCACTGAAGCTTTCTTT; CDR3 protein: CSATGRGAGTEAFF
V gene: TRBV11-2; clone size: few; J gene: TRBJ2-2; D gene: NA; CDR3 DNA: TGTGCCAGCAGCTTCGACAACACCGGGGAGCTGTTTTTT; CDR3 protein: CASSFDNTGELFF
V gene: TRBV13; clone size: many; J gene: TRBJ2-7; D gene: NA; CDR3 DNA: TGTGCCAGCAGCTTAAGACCCTACGAGCAGTACTTC; CDR3 protein: CASSLRPYEQYF
V gene: TRBV6-5; clone size: many; J gene: TRBJ2-1; D gene: NA; CDR3 DNA: TGTGCCAGCAGTTACCGAAGAAGGGGAGGCGCGGCCTACAATGAGCAGTTCTTC; CDR3 protein: CASSYRRRGGAAYNEQFF
V gene: TRBV5-1; clone size: NA; J gene: TRBJ2-1; D gene: NA; CDR3 DNA: TGCACCAGCAGCCCTTCGGTAGGCTCCTACAATGAGCAGTTCTTC; CDR3 protein: CTSSPSVGSYNEQFF
V gene: TRBV7-2; clone size: many; J gene: TRBJ2-3; D gene: NA; CDR3 DNA: TGTGCCAGCAGCCAAGGCTATAGGAATACAGATACGCAGTATTTT; CDR3 protein: CASSQGYRNTDTQYF
V gene: TRBV4-1; clone size: NA; J gene: TRBJ2-4; D gene: NA; CDR3 DNA: TGCGCCAGCAGCCAAGGGCAGGGGTTAGCCAAAAACATTCAGTACTTC; CDR3 protein: CASSQGQGLAKNIQYF
V gene: TRBV20-1; clone size: NA; J gene: TRBJ2-4; D gene: TRBD1; CDR3 DNA: TGCAGTGCTAGACCAGGGGGAAAAAACATTCATTACTTC; CDR3 protein: CSARPGGKNIHYF
V gene: TRBV28; clone size: many; J gene: TRBJ1-4; D gene: NA; CDR3 DNA: TGTGCCAGCAGTTTATCCTGGGCTACAACTAATGAAAAACTGTTTTTT; CDR3 protein: CASSLSWATTNEKLFF
V gene: TRBV6-1; clone size: many; J gene: TRBJ2-7; D gene: NA; CDR3 DNA: TGTGCCAGCAGTGAAAACCCTAACAGTTACGAGCAGTACTTC; CDR3 protein: CASSENPNSYEQYF
V gene: TRBV10-3; clone size: many; J gene: TRBJ1-5; D gene: NA; CDR3 DNA: TGTGCCATCAGTGAGGGCTATAGCAATCAGCCCCAGCATTTT; CDR3 protein: CAISEGYSNQPQHF